A single sample gave rise to the 32 T cell receptor beta chains below, sequenced in a study of CD8+ T cells in alopecia areata. RNA was isolated and reverse transcribed to cDNA, the sequencing template. Here immunoSEQ multiplex PCR was the method, and the copy in TCRdb shows in-frame clones only, minus some. The sample lists roughly 150,000 clones, approximately 60% occurring once. Sequences were obtained from CD4+ T cells sorted from blood. All receptors derive from a human donor in good health.

The genes are TRBV29-1 and TRBJ2-2; D is possibly TRBD1 (6 bases). The CDR3 has 14 amino acids. The germline V and J ends were trimmed by 5 bases and 4 bases, with 14 bases remaining between them. Per the germline V gene, CDR1 is SQVTM and CDR2 is ANQGSEA. The DNA for the CDR3 is TGCAGCGTTCTCAGGGGACGTGTCACCGGGGAGCTGTTTTTT. As protein: CSVLRGRVTGELFF.

This clone has just a few counts. The rearrangement joins TRBV5-4 to TRBJ2-5; 8 positions agree with TRBD2. CDR1 and CDR2 from the germline V gene are SGHNT and YYREEE (reference sequence). The CDR3 spans 16 residues. The junction had 14 bases not matched to a gene; V was cut back by 7 bases and J by 3 bases. CDR3 sequence reads: CASGMAPTSVEETQYF. Here the CDR3 DNA reads TGTGCCAGCGGGATGGCCCCGACTAGCGTAGAAGAGACCCAGTACTTC.

This clone was detected a few times. The CDR3 spells CASSGGGGSYNEQFF. As DNA, the CDR3 is TGCGCCAGCAGCGGAGGGGGCGGCTCCTACAATGAGCAGTTCTTC. The rearrangement links TRBV5-1 to TRBJ2-1; perhaps TRBD1 as D (7 bases). The germline V gene has CDR1 SGHRS and CDR2 YFSETQ. This CDR3 is 15 amino acids long. Trimming shortened V by 4 bases and J by 0 bases, and 11 bases separated the two germline ends.

This clone was seen just once. The V and J genes are TRBV6-5 and TRBJ2-7, with D maybe TRBD1 (5 bases). V lost 5 bases and J 6 bases, leaving 20 bases between the germline ends. CDR1 is MNHEY and CDR2 is SVGAGI in the germline V gene. This CDR3 comprises 15 residues. This CDR3 reads CASSQTASPVGEQYF. CDR3 DNA: TGTGCCAGCAGTCAGACAGCTTCGCCCGTAGGCGAGCAGTACTTC.

This clone has more than one count but fewer than ten. The rearrangement joins TRBV9 to TRBJ2-7; D is tentatively TRBD1 or TRBD2 (6 bases each). V lost 4 bases and J lost 7, with 21 bases in between. The CDR3 runs 15 residues. Germline V CDR1 and CDR2: SGDLS, YYNGEE. In nucleotides, the CDR3 is TGTGCCAGCAGCCCCCACAGGGACTTTGTTAGGGAGCAGTACTTC. Protein: CASSPHRDFVREQYF. Based on the CDR3 plus reference TRBV9 and TRBJ2-7, the full variable domain is DSGVTQTPKHLITATGQRVTLRCSPRSGDLSVYWYQQSLDQGLQFLIQYYNGEERAKGNILERFSAQQFPDLHSELNLSSLELGDSALYFCASSPHRDFVREQYFGPGTRLTVT.

The chain couples TRBV9 to TRBJ2-1; 11 nucleotides align to TRBD2. Germline values: CDR1 SGDLS, CDR2 YYNGEE. With 0 bases clipped from V and 7 bases from J, the junction kept 6 bases outside the gene matches. The CDR3 consists of 16 residues. CDR3 residues: CASSVASGRNWNEQFF. The CDR3 DNA follows: TGTGCCAGCAGCGTAGCTAGCGGGAGGAATTGGAATGAGCAGTTCTTC.

This clone was seen a handful of times. The chain uses TRBV25-1 and TRBJ2-7; D not certain. The CDR3 consists of 13 residues. Germline V gene lookup returns CDR1 MGHDK and CDR2 SYGVNS. V lost 5 bases, J lost 3 bases, and 11 bases lay in between. DNA for the CDR3: TGTGCCAGCAGTAGAGGTTGGGGCTACGAGCAGTACTTC. This gives the protein CASSRGWGYEQYF.

A remark on this clone: Different DNA sequences within this sample yield the same CDR3. The chain has TRBV25-1 and TRBJ2-3; D unclear. V dropped 6 bases and J dropped 0 bases, with 1 base sitting between them. This CDR3 contains 11 residues. The germline V gene has CDR1 MGHDK and CDR2 SYGVNS. CDR3 DNA sequence: TGTGCCAGCAGCAGCACAGATACGCAGTATTTT. It translates to CASSSTDTQYF.

J is TRBJ1-5 and V is TRBV15, with a tentative D call TRBD1 (5 bases). V dropped 3 bases and J dropped 8 bases, with 11 bases sitting between them. Looked up from germline, CDR1 is LNHNV and CDR2 is YYDKDF (reference sequence). The CDR3 has 13 residues. The CDR3 spells CATSRGRVKPQHF. DNA of the CDR3: TGTGCCACCAGCAGGGGCAGGGTCAAGCCCCAGCATTTT.

The rearrangement uses TRBV28 and TRBJ2-1; TRBD2 aligns across 7 bases. This CDR3 region has 10 residues. Trimming cost V 6 bases and J 10 bases; bases outside gene matches: 0. Germline V lookup: CDR1 MDHEN, CDR2 SYDVKM. Here the CDR3 reads CASSGGEQFF. CDR3 nucleotide sequence: TGTGCCAGCAGCGGGGGGGAGCAGTTCTTC.

V is TRBV5-1 and J is TRBJ1-2; D perhaps matches TRBD1 (5 bases). CDR1 is SGHRS and CDR2 is YFSETQ in the germline V gene. CDR3 size: 13 residues. V dropped 4 bases and J dropped 8 bases, with 15 bases sitting between them. The DNA for the CDR3 is TGCGCCAGCAGCCGACAGCCGGATGGCGGCTACACCTTC. It specifies CASSRQPDGGYTF. The whole variable domain, remainder taken from reference TRBV5-1 and TRBJ1-2, is KAGVTQTPRYLIKTRGQQVTLSCSPISGHRSVSWYQQTPGQGLQFLFEYFSETQRNKGNFPGRFSGRQFSNSRSEMNVSTLELGDSALYLCASSRQPDGGYTFGSGTRLTVV.

The chain employs TRBV7-2 and TRBJ2-3; maybe TRBD1 (5 bases). Germline V lookup: CDR1 SGHTA, CDR2 FQGNSA. The CDR3 runs to 17 residues. V gave up 5 bases and J gave up 0 bases, with 18 bases separating them. The CDR3 loop reads CASSPRVTGSSTDTQYF. The CDR3, as DNA: TGTGCCAGCAGCCCCAGGGTAACAGGTTCTAGCACAGATACGCAGTATTTT.

V and J are TRBV19 and TRBJ2-2; 8 bases agree with TRBD1. The germline CDR1 and CDR2 sequences are LNHDA and SQIVND (reference sequence). The V and J ends lost 4 bases and 2 bases, in that order; junction bases with no gene match: 3. The CDR3 length is 15 residues. The CDR3 DNA follows: TGTGCCAGTAGTACGACAGGGGTCAACACCGGGGAGCTGTTTTTT. This gives the protein CASSTTGVNTGELFF.

This chain uses TRBV2 with TRBJ1-4; 8 positions match TRBD1. Per germline, CDR1 SNHLY and CDR2 FYNNEI. V was pared by 6 bases and J by 6 bases, with 6 bases of the junction left unmatched. The CDR3 runs 14 residues. DNA of the CDR3: TGTGCCAGCAGCCCAGGGGGCAAGTATGAAAAACTGTTTTTT. Its translation is CASSPGGKYEKLFF. The full variable domain, completed using reference TRBV2 and TRBJ1-4, is EPEVTQTPSHQVTQMGQEVILRCVPISNHLYFYWYRQILGQKVEFLVSFYNNEISEKSEIFDDQFSVERPDGSNFTLKIRSTKLEDSAMYFCASSPGGKYEKLFFGSGTQLSVL.

This chain links TRBV6-5 with TRBJ2-6, with D maybe TRBD1 (5 bases). The V gene lost 0 bases and the J gene lost 1 base, with 7 bases spanning the gap. Germline V gene data show CDR1 as MNHEY and CDR2 as SVGAGI. This CDR3 is 16 amino acids long. The CDR3 loop reads CASSYSKGSGANVLTF. DNA of the CDR3: TGTGCCAGCAGTTACTCGAAGGGGTCTGGGGCCAACGTCCTGACTTTC.

This chain links TRBV25-1 with TRBJ1-5; no clear D gene. From germline, CDR1 is MGHDK and CDR2 SYGVNS. The CDR3 covers 15 residues. Trimming shortened V by 0 bases and J by 1 base, and 7 bases separated the two germline ends. CDR3 in DNA: TGTGCCAGCAGTGAATATGCGGGAAGCAATCAGCCCCAGCATTTT. Its translation: CASSEYAGSNQPQHF.

The V call is TRBV4-1, the J call TRBJ1-1, with 12 positions matching TRBD1. The V gene's germline CDR1 is MGHRA and CDR2 YSYEKL. The junction had 12 bases not matched to a gene; V was cut back by 1 base and J by 6 bases. The CDR3 contains 18 residues. CDR3 loop: CASSQGGQGARVSSEAFF. Written as DNA, the CDR3 is TGCGCCAGCAGCCAAGGGGGACAGGGGGCGCGGGTGAGTTCTGAAGCTTTCTTT.

J is TRBJ2-5 and V is TRBV5-1, with unresolved D. Deletions cut 0 bases from V and 5 bases from J, with 8 bases between. Germline CDR1 is SGHRS and CDR2 is YFSETQ. This CDR3 is built from 13 residues. CDR3 loop: CASSLVSRETQYF. Written as DNA, the CDR3 is TGCGCCAGCAGCTTGGTTAGTAGGGAGACCCAGTACTTC.

The chain joins TRBV29-1 to TRBJ2-1; maybe TRBD2 (5 bases). Trimming shortened V by 3 bases and J by 4 bases, and 16 bases separated the two germline ends. Germline CDR1 is SQVTM and CDR2 is ANQGSEA. The CDR3 consists of 15 residues. The CDR3 sequence: CSVDRAARLYNEQFF. The DNA for the CDR3 is TGCAGCGTTGATCGGGCAGCGAGACTATACAATGAGCAGTTCTTC.

This chain uses TRBV23-1 with TRBJ2-2; TRBD1 matches at 8 bases. TRBV23-1 is treated as an ORF (open reading frame) with a function not yet certain. V gave up 3 bases and J gave up 0 bases; unmatched junction bases: 9. The CDR3 sequence is 18 residues long. The CDR3 nucleotides read TGCGCCAGCAGTCAGGACGGACAGGGCGTCGCGAACACCGGGGAGCTGTTTTTT. It yields the protein CASSQDGQGVANTGELFF.

V and J are TRBV6-5 and TRBJ2-1, with D maybe TRBD1 (6 bases). With 5 bases removed from V and 3 bases from J, the gap between germline ends came to 8 bases. The V gene's germline CDR1 is MNHEY and CDR2 SVGAGI. The CDR3 runs to 13 residues. The CDR3 sequence: CASSKDSYNEQFF. The CDR3 nucleotides are TGTGCCAGCAGTAAGGACAGCTACAATGAGCAGTTCTTC.

The chain joins TRBV21-1 to TRBJ2-5; the D call of TRBD1 is as the table states it, not checked on the DNA. TRBV21-1 is a pseudogene segment. The CDR3 has 14 amino acids. The CDR3: CASRKQGGVETQYF. The CDR3 DNA is TGTGCCAGCCGCAAGCAAGGGGGCGTGGAGACCCAGTACTTC.

V gene TRBV29-1 combines with J gene TRBJ2-7, with 7 bases matching TRBD1. From germline, CDR1 is SQVTM and CDR2 ANQGSEA. The CDR3 has 13 amino acids. The junction had 10 bases not matched to a gene; V was cut back by 7 bases and J by 4 bases. Here the CDR3 DNA reads TGCAGCGCAAATGCAGGGGGACCTTACGAGCAGTACTTC. It encodes CSANAGGPYEQYF.

This rearrangement joins TRBV6-1 to TRBJ2-5; 9 nucleotides align to TRBD1. The V gene end was trimmed by 6 bases and the J gene end by 5 bases; junction bases not matched to a gene: 7. The CDR3 spans 14 residues. CDR1 is MNHNS and CDR2 is SASEGT in the germline V gene. CDR3 sequence: CASRPPGTGETQYF. In DNA, the CDR3 is TGTGCCAGCAGGCCGCCCGGGACAGGGGAGACCCAGTACTTC.

The V and J genes are TRBV30 and TRBJ2-2; 12 positions agree with TRBD2. J gave up 6 bases and V 2 bases, and 4 bases lay outside the gene matches. There are 15 residues in the CDR3. Germline values: CDR1 GTSNPN, CDR2 SVGIG (reference sequence). The CDR3 protein is CAWSKLAGGPGELFF. In DNA form, the CDR3 reads TGTGCCTGGAGTAAACTAGCGGGAGGCCCCGGGGAGCTGTTTTTT.

The chain combines TRBV20-1 with TRBJ2-7; 7 bases match TRBD2. V dropped 4 bases and J dropped 3; count of bases not matched to a gene: 0. Germline-derived CDR1 and CDR2 are DFQATT and SNEGSKA (reference sequence). This CDR3 has 11 amino acids. CDR3 DNA sequence: TGCAGTGCTAAGCGGGACTACGAGCAGTACTTC. It is translated as CSAKRDYEQYF.

The V call is TRBV6-1, the J call TRBJ2-2; D unresolved. Trimming removed 6 bases from V and 6 bases from J, with 5 bases in between. This CDR3 contains 11 residues. Per the germline V gene, CDR1 is MNHNS and CDR2 is SASEGT. The CDR3: CASRPSGELFF. DNA of the CDR3: TGTGCCAGCAGGCCGTCCGGGGAGCTGTTTTTT.

This rearrangement joins TRBV29-1 to TRBJ1-2, with D unclear. This CDR3 contains 10 residues. With 7 bases removed from V and 4 bases from J, the gap between germline ends came to 7 bases. In germline, CDR1 is SQVTM, CDR2 ANQGSEA. The CDR3 reads CSAWTYGYTF. In DNA, the CDR3 is TGCAGCGCATGGACCTATGGCTACACCTTC.

The CDR3 loop reads CASSSTSGGKVQFF. In DNA form, the CDR3 reads TGTGCCAGCAGCTCCACTAGCGGTGGTAAGGTGCAGTTCTTC. The chain uses TRBV7-9 and TRBJ2-1; TRBD2 matches 8 bases. V shed 4 bases and J 12 bases; nucleotides not matched to a gene: 11. CDR1 is SEHNR, CDR2 FQNEAQ, per germline (reference sequence). CDR3 size: 14 residues.

V gene TRBV7-9 combines with J gene TRBJ2-1, with TRBD2 matching 11 bases. Germline values: CDR1 SEHNR, CDR2 FQNEAQ (reference sequence). The V segment lost 5 bases and the J segment 2 bases; nucleotides outside the gene matches: 8. The CDR3 spans 17 residues. CDR3 protein: CASSPRLAGPTYNEQFF. CDR3 sequence (DNA): TGTGCCAGCAGCCCTAGACTAGCGGGACCGACCTACAATGAGCAGTTCTTC.

This clone was detected once. V is TRBV27 and J is TRBJ1-5; tentatively, D is TRBD1 (5 bases). The CDR3 has 14 amino acids. V was clipped by 4 bases and J by 7 bases, with 14 bases between them. CDR1 and CDR2 (germline): MNHEY, SMNVEV (reference sequence). The CDR3 loop is CASSSPGASQPQHF. In DNA form, the CDR3 reads TGTGCCAGCAGTTCTCCTGGGGCCAGCCAGCCCCAGCATTTT.

The chain links TRBV14 to TRBJ1-1, with D possibly being TRBD1 (5 bases). This CDR3 comprises 13 residues. Trimming removed 3 bases from V and 4 bases from J, with 9 bases in between. Germline V CDR1 and CDR2: SGHDN, FVKESK. The DNA of the CDR3 is TGTGCCAGCAGCCAGGGGGATACCACTGAAGCTTTCTTT. This encodes CASSQGDTTEAFF. The variable domain in full, with the rest retrieved from reference TRBV14 and TRBJ1-1, is EAGVTQFPSHSVIEKGQTVTLRCDPISGHDNLYWYRRVMGKEIKFLLHFVKESKQDESGMPNNRFLAERTGGTYSTLKVQPAELEDSGVYFCASSQGDTTEAFFGQGTRLTVV.